These 26 T cell receptor beta chains share one sample of origin, sequenced in a study of cytomegalovirus exposure and HLA in healthy donors. Primers for the PCR totalled 60 Vbeta and 13 Jbeta. TCRdb's table, derived via immunoSEQ multiplex PCR, lists solely in-frame clones and lacks some. The sample includes tens of thousands of clones, around three fifths of them seen just once. Sequences were obtained from PBMCs. These TCRs come from a woman aged 45-60 years in good health and CMV-seropositive.

In its sample, this clone was seen a few times. The gene calls are TRBV25-1 and TRBJ2-1; maybe TRBD2 (7 bases). Trimming cost V 2 bases and J 5 bases, with 16 bases left between them. Per the germline V gene, CDR1 is MGHDK and CDR2 is SYGVNS. The CDR3 is 16 amino acids. This CDR3 reads CASSEIKGGWDNEQFF. CDR3 in DNA: TGTGCCAGCAGTGAAATTAAGGGGGGGTGGGACAATGAGCAGTTCTTC.

This clone was seen more than once but under ten times. The chain employs TRBV7-8 and TRBJ1-6; 7 bases map to TRBD1. Germline V gene data show CDR1 as SGHVS and CDR2 as FQNEAQ. V lost 5 bases to trimming and J lost 9 bases; unmatched junction nucleotides: 10. The CDR3 is 15 residues long. The CDR3 loop reads CASSRARGAPSPLHF. For the CDR3, the DNA is TGTGCCAGCAGCCGCGCCAGGGGGGCTCCTTCACCCCTCCACTTT. Drawing the rest from reference TRBV7-8 and TRBJ1-6, the complete variable domain is GAGVSQSPRYKVAKRGQDVALRCDPISGHVSLFWYQQALGQGPEFLTYFQNEAQLDKSGLPSDRFFAERPEGSVSTLKIQRTQQEDSAVYLCASSRARGAPSPLHFGNGTRLTVT.

This chain uses TRBV14 with TRBJ1-4; 9 bases fit TRBD1. The CDR3 sequence is 15 residues long. Germline-derived CDR1 and CDR2 are SGHDN and FVKESK. J was trimmed by 7 bases and V by 4 bases; bases with no gene match: 7. The CDR3 DNA is TGTGCCAGCAGCCCCCGGACAGGGGCGAGTGAAAAACTGTTTTTT. It translates to CASSPRTGASEKLFF.

This clone appeared a single time. V is TRBV9 and J is TRBJ1-6; tentatively, D is TRBD1 (5 bases). This CDR3 has 15 residues. Germline V CDR1 and CDR2: SGDLS, YYNGEE. Trimming pared 0 bases from V and 8 bases from J, leaving 12 bases between. CDR3 sequence (DNA): TGTGCCAGCAGCGTAGGGGGCCTATCGTATTCACCCCTCCACTTT. Its protein product is CASSVGGLSYSPLHF.

This clone was observed at least ten times. The V gene is TRBV6-1, the J gene TRBJ1-1; D might be TRBD1 (6 bases). There are 14 residues in the CDR3. Trimming took off 2 bases at V and 5 bases at J, with 12 bases between the two ends. Germline loops: CDR1 MNHNS, CDR2 SASEGT. The CDR3 loop reads CASSELRGGTEAFF. CDR3 coding DNA: TGTGCCAGCAGTGAACTCAGGGGTGGGACTGAAGCTTTCTTT.

A few counts support this clone. V is TRBV6-4 and J is TRBJ1-1; a possible D gene is TRBD1 (6 bases). The CDR3 sequence is 13 residues long. Trimming took off 6 bases at V and 1 base at J, with 9 bases between the two ends. Germline V gene data show CDR1 as MRHNA and CDR2 as SNTAGT. The CDR3 is CASSAQGNTEAFF. For the CDR3, the DNA is TGTGCCAGCAGCGCACAGGGGAACACTGAAGCTTTCTTT.

This clone was seen a handful of times. The CDR3 protein is CASSLRGYNEQFF. The DNA for the CDR3 is TGTGCCAGCAGTTTAAGGGGATACAATGAGCAGTTCTTC. This rearrangement joins TRBV28 to TRBJ2-1; a possible D gene is TRBD1 (5 bases). The length of the CDR3 is 13 residues. Germline-derived CDR1 and CDR2 are MDHEN and SYDVKM. V lost 2 bases and J lost 4, with 6 bases in between. Filled out from reference TRBV28 and TRBJ2-1, the complete variable domain reads DVKVTQSSRYLVKRTGEKVFLECVQDMDHENMFWYRQDPGLGLRLIYFSYDVKMKEKGDIPEGYSVSREKKERFSLILESASTNQTSMYLCASSLRGYNEQFFGPGTRLTVL.

In this sample, this clone turned up once. The chain links TRBV25-1 to TRBJ1-2; no clear D gene. V was clipped by 2 bases and J by 2 bases, with 6 bases between them. The CDR3 length is 13 residues. Germline loops: CDR1 MGHDK, CDR2 SYGVNS. In DNA form, the CDR3 reads TGTGCCAGCAGTGAAGGAGGGAACTATGGCTACACCTTC. It specifies CASSEGGNYGYTF.

This clone was observed a few times. The chain joins TRBV9 to TRBJ2-1, with 10 positions matching TRBD2. CDR1 SGDLS and CDR2 YYNGEE come from the germline V gene. Losses at the gene ends were 1 base for V and 1 base for J; bases not matched to a gene: 5. The CDR3 contains 17 residues. CDR3 amino acids: CASSVKGLAESYNEQFF. CDR3 coding DNA: TGTGCCAGCAGCGTAAAAGGACTAGCGGAGTCCTACAATGAGCAGTTCTTC.

The rearrangement joins TRBV7-2 to TRBJ2-2, with 13 bases that match TRBD2. The CDR3 contains 18 residues. V shed 5 bases and J 6 bases; nucleotides not matched to a gene: 12. Per germline, CDR1 SGHTA and CDR2 FQGNSA. As DNA, the CDR3 is TGTGCCAGCAGCCCAAGCCCCACTAGCGGGGGGGCAGCCGGGGAGCTGTTTTTT. This encodes CASSPSPTSGGAAGELFF. Filled out from reference TRBV7-2 and TRBJ2-2, the complete variable domain reads GAGVSQSPSNKVTEKGKDVELRCDPISGHTALYWYRQSLGQGLEFLIYFQGNSAPDKSGLPSDRFSAERTGGSVSTLTIQRTQQEDSAVYLCASSPSPTSGGAAGELFFGEGSRLTVL.

This clone was observed a few times. J is TRBJ2-1 and V is TRBV5-6; TRBD2 agrees at 11 bases. Germline V lookup: CDR1 SGHDT, CDR2 YYEEEE. Unmatched junction bases numbered 3, after V lost 2 bases and J lost 2 bases. The CDR3 runs to 16 residues. This CDR3 is CASSFTLAGAYNEQFF. In nucleotides, the CDR3 is TGTGCCAGCAGCTTTACACTAGCGGGGGCCTACAATGAGCAGTTCTTC.

This clone was picked up one time. V and J are TRBV19 and TRBJ2-1, with 8 bases matching TRBD2. Germline trimming cut 7 bases from V and 8 bases from J; bases unmatched to any gene: 10. Germline V gives CDR1 LNHDA, CDR2 SQIVND (reference sequence). The CDR3 runs 14 residues. CDR3 DNA sequence: TGTGCCAGTAACCCCCGGGGGGGCCTCGATGAGCAGTTCTTC. The encoded protein is CASNPRGGLDEQFF.

The gene calls are TRBV2 and TRBJ1-5; D is perhaps TRBD1 (6 bases). This CDR3 is 14 amino acids long. V was shortened by 2 bases and J by 6 bases, with 11 bases between the two germline ends. Germline loops: CDR1 SNHLY, CDR2 FYNNEI. This chain's CDR3 is CASSENQGSQPQHF. The CDR3 nucleotides are TGTGCCAGCAGTGAAAATCAGGGGAGTCAGCCCCAGCATTTT.

The chain is built from TRBV2 and TRBJ2-7; 10 bases align to TRBD1. CDR1 is SNHLY and CDR2 is FYNNEI in the germline V gene. This CDR3 contains 17 residues. The J segment lost 0 bases and the V segment lost 8 bases, leaving 13 bases of the junction unmatched. CDR3 in amino acids: CASSGQGSYFRSYEQYF. The CDR3 DNA reads as TGTGCCAGCTCGGGACAGGGGTCGTATTTTCGCTCCTACGAGCAGTACTTC. The full variable domain, with the rest looked up from reference TRBV2 and TRBJ2-7, is EPEVTQTPSHQVTQMGQEVILRCVPISNHLYFYWYRQILGQKVEFLVSFYNNEISEKSEIFDDQFSVERPDGSNFTLKIRSTKLEDSAMYFCASSGQGSYFRSYEQYFGPGTRLTVT.

The chain recombines TRBV28 with TRBJ2-7; 11 bases map to TRBD2. Germline CDR1 reads MDHEN; CDR2 reads SYDVKM. Germline trimming cut 0 bases from V and 4 bases from J; bases unmatched to any gene: 11. The CDR3 sequence is 18 residues long. DNA for the CDR3: TGTGCCAGCAGTTTATGGGGCTTAGGGGCTAGCGGGGGGTACGAGCAGTACTTC. It encodes CASSLWGLGASGGYEQYF.

The chain links TRBV15 to TRBJ1-4, with D perhaps TRBD1 (6 bases). This CDR3 comprises 14 residues. Germline V gene lookup returns CDR1 LNHNV and CDR2 YYDKDF (reference sequence). Trimming pared 4 bases from V and 6 bases from J, leaving 12 bases between. CDR3 in amino acids: CATSMGGAYEKLFF. The CDR3 DNA reads TGTGCCACCAGCATGGGGGGGGCTTATGAAAAACTGTTTTTT.

The genes are TRBV9 and TRBJ1-3; TRBD1 matches 8 bases. CDR1 SGDLS and CDR2 YYNGEE come from the germline V gene. The CDR3 is made up of 13 amino acids. The ends lost 7 bases at V and 2 bases at J; junction bases unmatched: 2. The chain's CDR3 is CASGQGPGNTIYF. In DNA form, the CDR3 reads TGTGCCAGCGGACAGGGTCCTGGAAACACCATATATTTT.

The V and J genes are TRBV25-1 and TRBJ2-3; weak D call: TRBD2 (6 bases). This CDR3 region has 14 residues. Germline loops: CDR1 MGHDK, CDR2 SYGVNS. Trimming stripped 4 bases from V and 3 bases from J, with 11 bases between. CDR3 coding DNA: TGTGCCAGCAGTGCGACGACTAGTACAGATACGCAGTATTTT. Encoded protein: CASSATTSTDTQYF.

The rearrangement links TRBV29-1 to TRBJ2-7; the match to TRBD2 covers 7 bases. The germline CDR1 and CDR2 sequences are SQVTM and ANQGSEA. V lost 2 bases, J lost 0 bases, and 4 bases stayed unmatched. CDR3 length equals 14 residues. CDR3 protein: CSVELAESSYEQYF. The CDR3 DNA reads as TGCAGCGTTGAACTAGCGGAAAGCTCCTACGAGCAGTACTTC.

J is TRBJ2-5 and V is TRBV9, with D perhaps matching TRBD1 (5 bases). The CDR3 sequence is 14 residues long. The V end was cut by 0 bases, the J end by 5 bases, with 11 bases between. Per germline, CDR1 SGDLS and CDR2 YYNGEE. This CDR3 is CASSVALGQETQYF. The CDR3 DNA reads as TGTGCCAGCAGCGTAGCTCTGGGGCAGGAGACCCAGTACTTC.

V and J are TRBV15 and TRBJ1-4, with TRBD1 identical over 12 bases. Losses at the gene ends were 0 bases for V and 7 bases for J; bases not matched to a gene: 15. The CDR3 runs 20 residues. Germline CDR1 is LNHNV and CDR2 is YYDKDF (reference sequence). The CDR3 spells CATSRELPGQGARISEKLFF. CDR3 coding DNA: TGTGCCACCAGCAGAGAACTTCCGGGACAGGGGGCGAGAATCAGTGAAAAACTGTTTTTT.

This clone was recorded only once. The rearrangement links TRBV7-2 to TRBJ1-1, with 8 bases that match TRBD1. Germline V gene lookup returns CDR1 SGHTA and CDR2 FQGNSA. CDR3 length: 15 residues. The J segment lost 3 bases and the V segment lost 5 bases, leaving 8 bases of the junction unmatched. CDR3 sequence reads: CASSLNRGMDTEAFF. The DNA for the CDR3 is TGTGCCAGCAGCCTTAACAGGGGGATGGACACTGAAGCTTTCTTT.

The J gene is TRBJ2-5, the V gene TRBV15; TRBD1 matches at 7 bases. CDR1 and CDR2 from the germline V gene are LNHNV and YYDKDF (reference sequence). V lost 3 bases, J lost 5 bases, and 6 bases stayed unmatched. The CDR3 runs to 14 residues. CDR3 amino acids: CATSRNSRGETQYF. CDR3 coding DNA: TGTGCCACCAGCAGGAATTCCAGGGGGGAGACCCAGTACTTC.

CDR3 in DNA: TGTGCCAGCTCACCACCTCGGGGTGGCACCGGGGAGCTGTTTTTT. Translated: CASSPPRGGTGELFF. The chain recombines TRBV18 with TRBJ2-2; possible D gene TRBD2, 5 bases. Trimming stripped 0 bases from V and 4 bases from J, with 9 bases between. Germline CDR1 and CDR2: KGHSH and LQKENI. The CDR3 length is 15 residues. The entire variable domain, with the rest obtained from reference TRBV18 and TRBJ2-2, is as follows: NAGVMQNPRHLVRRRGQEARLRCSPMKGHSHVYWYRQLPEEGLKFMVYLQKENIIDESGMPKERFSAEFPKEGPSILRIQQVVRGDSAAYFCASSPPRGGTGELFFGEGSRLTVL.

The V gene is TRBV7-2, the J gene TRBJ2-7; D unclear. V lost 1 base to trimming and J lost 0 bases, with 10 bases between them. CDR3 length: 15 residues. Per germline, CDR1 SGHTA and CDR2 FQGNSA. The CDR3 sequence: CASSLGLMSSYEQYF. The CDR3 DNA sequence: TGTGCCAGCAGCTTAGGCCTGATGAGCTCCTACGAGCAGTACTTC.

V is TRBV15 and J is TRBJ2-7, with 8 bases that match TRBD1. The CDR3 has 14 residues. The trim removed 3 bases at V and 6 bases at J, leaving 7 bases unmatched. The germline CDR1 and CDR2 sequences are LNHNV and YYDKDF (reference sequence). The CDR3 loop reads CATSRDRDVGEQYF. CDR3 DNA: TGTGCCACCAGCAGGGACAGGGACGTTGGCGAGCAGTACTTC.